What follows is one T cell receptor (beta chain) and its context. This specimen belongs to a study of cytomegalovirus exposure and HLA in healthy donors. With 60 Vbeta and 13 Jbeta primers, the PCR was carried out. TCRdb's table, derived via immunoSEQ multiplex PCR, lists solely in-frame clones and lacks some. Recorded for this sample: tens of thousands of clones. The sequenced material came from PBMCs. The clonotype was recovered from a girl between 5 and 17 years old in good health and CMV-seropositive.

DNA for the CDR3: TGTGCCAGCAGTGAAGTGGGCAGACCTCATGGCTACACCTTC. It translates to CASSEVGRPHGYTF. The chain combines TRBV6-1 with TRBJ1-2, with D unresolved. V lost 1 base and J lost 6, with 12 bases in between. CDR1 is MNHNS, CDR2 SASEGT, per germline. CDR3 length equals 14 residues.